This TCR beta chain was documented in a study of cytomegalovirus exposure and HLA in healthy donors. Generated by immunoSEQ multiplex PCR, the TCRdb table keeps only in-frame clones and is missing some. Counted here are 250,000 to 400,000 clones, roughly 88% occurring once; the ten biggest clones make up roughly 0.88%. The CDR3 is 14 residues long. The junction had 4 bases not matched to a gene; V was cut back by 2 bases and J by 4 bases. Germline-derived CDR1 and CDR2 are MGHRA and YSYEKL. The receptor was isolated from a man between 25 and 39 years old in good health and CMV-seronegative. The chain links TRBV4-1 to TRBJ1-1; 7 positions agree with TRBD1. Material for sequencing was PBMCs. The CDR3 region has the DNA TGCGCCAGCAGCCAAAGGGGGCCGGGCACTGAAGCTTTCTTT. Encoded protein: CASSQRGPGTEAFF.